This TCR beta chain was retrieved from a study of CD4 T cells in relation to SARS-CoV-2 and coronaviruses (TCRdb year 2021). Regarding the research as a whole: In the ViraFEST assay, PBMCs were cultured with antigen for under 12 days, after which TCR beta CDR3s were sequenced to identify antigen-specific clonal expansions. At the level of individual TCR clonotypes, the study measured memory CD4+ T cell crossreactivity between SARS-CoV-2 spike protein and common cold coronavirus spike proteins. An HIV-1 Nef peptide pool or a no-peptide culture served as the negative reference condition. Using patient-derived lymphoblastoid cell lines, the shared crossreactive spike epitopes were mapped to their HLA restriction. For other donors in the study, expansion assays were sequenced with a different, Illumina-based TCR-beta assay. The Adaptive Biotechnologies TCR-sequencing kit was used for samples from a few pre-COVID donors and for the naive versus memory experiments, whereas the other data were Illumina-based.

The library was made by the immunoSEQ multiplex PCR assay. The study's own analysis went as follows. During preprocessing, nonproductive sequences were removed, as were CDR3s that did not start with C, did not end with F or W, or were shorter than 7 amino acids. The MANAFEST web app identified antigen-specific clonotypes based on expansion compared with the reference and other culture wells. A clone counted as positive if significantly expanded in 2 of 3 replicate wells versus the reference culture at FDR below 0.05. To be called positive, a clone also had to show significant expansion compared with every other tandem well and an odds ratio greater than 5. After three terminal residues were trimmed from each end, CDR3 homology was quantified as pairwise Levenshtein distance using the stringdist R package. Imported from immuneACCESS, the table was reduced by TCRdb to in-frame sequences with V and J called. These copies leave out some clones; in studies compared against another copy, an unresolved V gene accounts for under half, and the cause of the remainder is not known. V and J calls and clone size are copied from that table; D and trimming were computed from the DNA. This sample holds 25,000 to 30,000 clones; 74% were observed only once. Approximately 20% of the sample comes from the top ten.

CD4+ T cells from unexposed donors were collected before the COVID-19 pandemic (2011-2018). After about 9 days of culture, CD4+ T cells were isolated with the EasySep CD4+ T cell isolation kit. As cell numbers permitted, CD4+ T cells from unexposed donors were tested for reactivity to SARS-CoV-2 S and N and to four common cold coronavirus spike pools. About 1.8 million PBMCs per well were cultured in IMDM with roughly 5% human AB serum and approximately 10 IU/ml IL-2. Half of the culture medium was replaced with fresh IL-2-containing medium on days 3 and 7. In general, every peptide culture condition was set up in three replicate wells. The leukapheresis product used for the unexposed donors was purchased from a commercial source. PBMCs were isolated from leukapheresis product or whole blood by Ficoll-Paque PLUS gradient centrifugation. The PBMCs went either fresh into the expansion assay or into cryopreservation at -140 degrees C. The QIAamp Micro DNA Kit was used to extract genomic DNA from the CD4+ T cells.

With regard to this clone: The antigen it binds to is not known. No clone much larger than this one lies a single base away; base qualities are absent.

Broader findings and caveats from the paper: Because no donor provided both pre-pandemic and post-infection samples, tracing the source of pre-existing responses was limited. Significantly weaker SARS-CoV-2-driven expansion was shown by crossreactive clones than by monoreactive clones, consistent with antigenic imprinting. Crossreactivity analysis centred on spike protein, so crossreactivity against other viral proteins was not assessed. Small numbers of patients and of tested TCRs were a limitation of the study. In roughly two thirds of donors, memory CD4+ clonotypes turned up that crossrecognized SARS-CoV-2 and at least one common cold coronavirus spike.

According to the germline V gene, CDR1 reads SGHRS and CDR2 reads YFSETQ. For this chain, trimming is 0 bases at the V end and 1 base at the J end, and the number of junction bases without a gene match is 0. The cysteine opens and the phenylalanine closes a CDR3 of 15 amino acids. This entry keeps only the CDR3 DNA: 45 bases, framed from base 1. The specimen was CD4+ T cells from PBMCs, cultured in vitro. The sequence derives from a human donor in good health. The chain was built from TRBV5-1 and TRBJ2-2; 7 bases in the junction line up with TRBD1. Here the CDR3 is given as CASSLGQGNTGELFF. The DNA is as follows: TGCGCCAGCAGCTTGGGACAGGGGAACACCGGGGAGCTGTTTTTT. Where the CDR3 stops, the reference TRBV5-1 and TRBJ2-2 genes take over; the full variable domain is KAGVTQTPRYLIKTRGQQVTLSCSPISGHRSVSWYQQTPGQGLQFLFEYFSETQRNKGNFPGRFSGRQFSNSRSEMNVSTLELGDSALYLCASSLGQGNTGELFFGEGSRLTVL.